The 9 T cell receptor beta chains reported below all come from one sample, sequenced in a study of shared clonotypes between healthy human individuals. Naive CD8 cells comprised CD45RO-negative, CCR7-positively selected cells, excluding terminally differentiated effector memory CD45RA+ cells. The method was immunoSEQ multiplex PCR; TCRdb's version includes in-frame clones alone and lacks a portion of them. Seen here are some 2.1 million clones, approximately 94% observed once, and the top ten hold 0.9% to 1.4%. Source material: naive CD8+ T cells sorted from blood. The receptors were gathered from a young man in good health.

The V and J genes are TRBV11-2 and TRBJ2-3, with D perhaps being TRBD1 or TRBD2 (6 bases each). The germline V and J ends were trimmed by 7 bases and 6 bases, with 11 bases remaining between them. The germline CDR1 and CDR2 sequences are SGHAT and FQNNGV. CDR3 length equals 12 residues. The CDR3 DNA follows: TGTGCCAGCAACGGGGGCGCGGATACGCAGTATTTT. It translates to CASNGGADTQYF.

This chain links TRBV7-9 with TRBJ2-4, with D hard to call. CDR3 length: 15 amino acids. From germline, CDR1 is SEHNR and CDR2 FQNEAQ (reference sequence). V dropped 1 base and J dropped 2 bases, with 9 bases sitting between them. CDR3 DNA: TGTGCCAGCAGCTTAGAAATTTTACCCAAAAACATTCAGTACTTC. As protein: CASSLEILPKNIQYF.

The table lists this clone with a count of one. This sequence joins TRBV6-6 and TRBJ2-2; D is ambiguous. CDR3 length equals 12 residues. V was shortened by 7 bases and J by 8 bases, with 11 bases between the two germline ends. Germline V gives CDR1 MNHNY, CDR2 SVGAGI (reference sequence). CDR3 bases: TGTGCCAGCACCCAGAGATGGGGGGAGCTGTTTTTT. The encoded protein is CASTQRWGELFF.

Worth noting for this clone: This CDR3 is also generated by other DNA sequences in the sample. The DNA of the CDR3 is TGTGCCAGCAGCTTGACGGGGATAAATGAGCAGTTCTTC. This encodes CASSLTGINEQFF. The rearrangement uses TRBV5-5 and TRBJ2-1; D is perhaps TRBD2 (5 bases). CDR3 length equals 13 residues. V lost 1 base, J lost 7 bases, and 9 bases lay in between. CDR1 and CDR2 (germline): SGHKS, YYEKEE (reference sequence).

With respect to this clone: The junction departs from germline at one end; a sequencing error may be responsible. The same CDR3 is also encoded by other DNA sequences in this sample. The chain carries TRBV6-1 and TRBJ1-5; 7 bases are shared with TRBD1. This CDR3 has 14 amino acids. Germline assignment: CDR1 MNHNS and CDR2 SASEGT. The CDR3 sequence: CASSEIGGNQPQHF. The CDR3 DNA reads TGTGCCAGCAGTGAAATAGGGGGCAACCAGCCCCAGCATTTT.

The chain employs TRBV9 and TRBJ2-7; 12 nucleotides agree with TRBD1. The CDR3 totals 16 residues. The J segment lost 7 bases and the V segment lost 0 bases, leaving 8 bases of the junction unmatched. Germline lookup yields CDR1 SGDLS and CDR2 YYNGEE. The CDR3 region is CASSVEGTGGADEQYF. The DNA for the CDR3 is TGTGCCAGCAGCGTAGAGGGGACAGGGGGCGCGGATGAGCAGTACTTC.

The rearrangement links TRBV7-9 to TRBJ2-2; the D gene is possibly TRBD1 (6 bases). V lost 4 bases to trimming and J lost 2 bases, with 11 bases between them. Germline CDR1 and CDR2: SEHNR and FQNEAQ (reference sequence). This CDR3 contains 15 residues. Here the CDR3 DNA reads TGTGCCAGCAGCTCTCGGGACATTAACACCGGGGAGCTGTTTTTT. This codes for CASSSRDINTGELFF.

The chain links TRBV7-9 to TRBJ2-7, with D perhaps TRBD1 or TRBD2 (6 bases each). Per germline, CDR1 SEHNR and CDR2 FQNEAQ (reference sequence). The V and J ends lost 6 bases and 3 bases respectively, with 18 bases between them. The length of the CDR3 is 15 residues. The CDR3 DNA reads TGTGCCAGCAGTAATACGGGGGCAGGACTCTACGAGCAGTACTTC. This translates into CASSNTGAGLYEQYF.

In this sample, this clone turned up once. In the same sample, other DNA sequences code for this CDR3. This rearrangement joins TRBV19 to TRBJ1-1, with D hard to call. The V and J ends lost 6 bases and 3 bases respectively, with 8 bases between them. Germline V gene data show CDR1 as LNHDA and CDR2 as SQIVND (reference sequence). This CDR3 spans 12 amino acids. Here the CDR3 reads CASRPGDTEAFF. CDR3 bases: TGTGCCAGTAGACCTGGGGACACTGAAGCTTTCTTT.